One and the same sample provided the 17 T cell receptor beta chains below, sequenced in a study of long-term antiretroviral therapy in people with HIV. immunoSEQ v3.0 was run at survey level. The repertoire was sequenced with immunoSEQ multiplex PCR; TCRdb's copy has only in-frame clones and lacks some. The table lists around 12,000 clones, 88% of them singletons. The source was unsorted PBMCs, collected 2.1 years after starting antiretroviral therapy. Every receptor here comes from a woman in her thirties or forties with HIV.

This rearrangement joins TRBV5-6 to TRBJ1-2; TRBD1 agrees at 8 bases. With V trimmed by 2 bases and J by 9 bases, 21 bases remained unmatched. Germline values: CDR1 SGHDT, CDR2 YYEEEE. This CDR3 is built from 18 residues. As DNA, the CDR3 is TGTGCCAGCAGCTTCTCGACAGGGGACGCCCTCAACTACCTTCGCTACACCTTC. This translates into CASSFSTGDALNYLRYTF.

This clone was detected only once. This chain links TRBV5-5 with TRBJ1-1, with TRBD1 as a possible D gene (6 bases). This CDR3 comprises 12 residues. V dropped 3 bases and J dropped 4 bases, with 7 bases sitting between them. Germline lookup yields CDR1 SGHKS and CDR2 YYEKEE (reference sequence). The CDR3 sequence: CASSSGATEAFF. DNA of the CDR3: TGTGCCAGCAGCTCAGGGGCCACTGAAGCTTTCTTT.

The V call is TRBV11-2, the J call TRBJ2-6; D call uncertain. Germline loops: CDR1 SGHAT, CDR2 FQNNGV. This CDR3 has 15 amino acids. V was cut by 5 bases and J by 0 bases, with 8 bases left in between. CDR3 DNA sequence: TGTGCCAGCAGCCCCCGATTCTCTGGGGCCAACGTCCTGACTTTC. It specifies CASSPRFSGANVLTF.

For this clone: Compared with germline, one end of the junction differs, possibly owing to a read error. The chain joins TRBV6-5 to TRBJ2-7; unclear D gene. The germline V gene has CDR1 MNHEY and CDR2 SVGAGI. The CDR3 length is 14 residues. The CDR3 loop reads CAISESATLGEQYF. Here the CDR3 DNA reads TGTGCCATCAGTGAGTCTGCCACGTTAGGCGAGCAGTACTTC.

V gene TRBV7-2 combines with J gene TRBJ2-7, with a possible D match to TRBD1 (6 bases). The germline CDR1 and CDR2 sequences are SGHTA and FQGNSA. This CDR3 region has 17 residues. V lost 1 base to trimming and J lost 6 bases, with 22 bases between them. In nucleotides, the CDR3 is TGTGCCAGCAGCTTAGTTAGTGGGGGCGTTCAACCCGGCGAGCAGTACTTC. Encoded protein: CASSLVSGGVQPGEQYF.

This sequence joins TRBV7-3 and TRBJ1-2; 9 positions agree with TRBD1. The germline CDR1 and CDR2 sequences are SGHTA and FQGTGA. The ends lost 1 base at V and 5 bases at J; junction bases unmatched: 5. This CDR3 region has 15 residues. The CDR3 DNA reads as TGTGCCAGCAGCTTAATGGGGGACAGGGCTTATGGCTACACCTTC. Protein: CASSLMGDRAYGYTF.

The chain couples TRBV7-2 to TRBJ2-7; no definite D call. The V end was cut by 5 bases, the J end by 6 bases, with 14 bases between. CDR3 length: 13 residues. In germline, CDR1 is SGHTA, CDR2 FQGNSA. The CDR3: CASSELTSGEQYF. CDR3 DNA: TGTGCCAGCAGCGAACTAACTTCGGGCGAGCAGTACTTC.

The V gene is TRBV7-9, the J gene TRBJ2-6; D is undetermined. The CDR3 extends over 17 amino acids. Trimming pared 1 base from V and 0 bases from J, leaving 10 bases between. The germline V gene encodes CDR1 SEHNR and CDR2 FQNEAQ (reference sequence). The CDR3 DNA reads TGTGCCAGCAGCTTAGGTTTGGGCGGCTCTGGGGCCAACGTCCTGACTTTC. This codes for CASSLGLGGSGANVLTF.

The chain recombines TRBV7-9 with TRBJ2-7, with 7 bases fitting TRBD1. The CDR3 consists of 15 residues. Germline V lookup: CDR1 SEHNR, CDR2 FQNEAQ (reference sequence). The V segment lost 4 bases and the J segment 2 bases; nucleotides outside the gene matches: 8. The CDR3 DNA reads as TGTGCCAGCAGCTCCGTGGACAGGATCCCCTACGAGCAGTACTTC. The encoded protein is CASSSVDRIPYEQYF.

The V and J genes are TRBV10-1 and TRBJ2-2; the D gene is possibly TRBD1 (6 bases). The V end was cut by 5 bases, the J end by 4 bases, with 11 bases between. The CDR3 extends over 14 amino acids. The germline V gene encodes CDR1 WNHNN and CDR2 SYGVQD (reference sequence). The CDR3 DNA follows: TGCGCCAGCAGTTGGACAGACGGCACCGGGGAGCTGTTTTTT. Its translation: CASSWTDGTGELFF.

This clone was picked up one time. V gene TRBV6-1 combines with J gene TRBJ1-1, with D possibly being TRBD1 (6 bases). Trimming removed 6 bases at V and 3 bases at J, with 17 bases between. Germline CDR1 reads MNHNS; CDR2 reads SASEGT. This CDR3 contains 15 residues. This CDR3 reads CASRRKASGDTEAFF. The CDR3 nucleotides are TGTGCCAGCAGACGCAAAGCTTCAGGGGACACTGAAGCTTTCTTT.

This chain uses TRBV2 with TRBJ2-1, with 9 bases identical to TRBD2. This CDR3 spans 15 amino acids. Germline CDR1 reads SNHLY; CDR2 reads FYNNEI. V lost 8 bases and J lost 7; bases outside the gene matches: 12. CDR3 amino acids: CASDRSASGANEQFF. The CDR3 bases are TGTGCCAGCGACCGCTCGGCTAGCGGGGCGAATGAGCAGTTCTTC.

The CDR3 nucleotides are TGCACCAGCAGCCACCTATCAAAAACCGGGGAGCTGTTTTTT. Translated: CTSSHLSKTGELFF. The chain joins TRBV1 to TRBJ2-2; TRBD2 reflects the table's D call only, with no check against the DNA. TRBV1 is a recognized pseudogene. The CDR3 totals 14 residues.

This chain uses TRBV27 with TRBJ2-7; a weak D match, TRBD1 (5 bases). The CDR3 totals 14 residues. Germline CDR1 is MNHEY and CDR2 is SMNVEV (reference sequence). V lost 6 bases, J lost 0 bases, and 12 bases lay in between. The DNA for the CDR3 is TGTGCCAGCAGACAGGAGTACGTCTCCTACGAGCAGTACTTC. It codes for CASRQEYVSYEQYF.

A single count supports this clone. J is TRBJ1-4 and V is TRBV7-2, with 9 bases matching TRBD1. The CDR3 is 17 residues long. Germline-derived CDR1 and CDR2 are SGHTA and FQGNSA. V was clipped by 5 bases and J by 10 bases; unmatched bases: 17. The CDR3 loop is CASSRQGTGSSGVKLFF. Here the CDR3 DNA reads TGTGCCAGCAGCCGTCAGGGGACAGGGAGTTCGGGTGTAAAACTGTTTTTT.

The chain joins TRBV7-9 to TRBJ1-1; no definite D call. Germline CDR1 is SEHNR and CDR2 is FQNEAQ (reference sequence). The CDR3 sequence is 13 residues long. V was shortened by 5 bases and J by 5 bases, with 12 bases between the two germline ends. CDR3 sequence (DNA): TGTGCCAGCAGCCTACAGCGCGGGACTGAAGCTTTCTTT. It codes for CASSLQRGTEAFF. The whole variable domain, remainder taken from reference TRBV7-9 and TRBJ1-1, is DTGVSQNPRHKITKRGQNVTFRCDPISEHNRLYWYRQTLGQGPEFLTYFQNEAQLEKSRLLSDRFSAERPKGSFSTLEIQRTEQGDSAMYLCASSLQRGTEAFFGQGTRLTVV.

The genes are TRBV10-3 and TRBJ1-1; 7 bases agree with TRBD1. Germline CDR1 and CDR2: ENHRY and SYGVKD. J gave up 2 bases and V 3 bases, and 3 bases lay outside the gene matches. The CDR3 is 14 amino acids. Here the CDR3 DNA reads TGTGCCATCAGTGACAGGGGGGGAAACACTGAAGCTTTCTTT. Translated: CAISDRGGNTEAFF.